This T cell receptor beta chain was documented in a study of blood T cell repertoires in COVID-19. Libraries were prepared by immunoSEQ multiplex PCR; TCRdb keeps only in-frame clonotypes and omits some of them. The table records 250,000 to 350,000 clones, 86% of them present only once. Looked up from germline, CDR1 is LNHDA and CDR2 is SQIVND (reference sequence). The CDR3 length is 15 residues. V shed 4 bases, J shed 6 bases, and the junction held 8 bases outside the gene matches. The specimen was peripheral blood. The TCR was taken from a woman in her seventies with COVID-19, enrolled during active disease. The V and J genes are TRBV19 and TRBJ1-4; TRBD1 agrees at 7 bases. This CDR3 is CASSTPTGSDEKLFF. CDR3 nucleotides: TGTGCCAGTAGTACGCCGACAGGGTCGGATGAAAAACTGTTTTTT.